The 21 T cell receptor beta chains in this list originate from one sample, sequenced in a study of beta chain features in type 1 diabetes. TCRB transcripts that were expressed got sequenced, as all of the isolated RNA had been reverse transcribed. TCRdb's copy holds only in-frame clones and misses some; the assay was immunoSEQ multiplex PCR. The data show about 700,000 clones, with around an eighth seen just once and about 0.02% held by the top ten. Whole-study findings and limits: Across all four CD4+ subsets, people with type 1 diabetes showed modestly shorter TCRB CDR3s.

These receptors have no known antigen. The sample comprised naive CD4+ T cells from blood. These TCRs come from a man between 18 and 29 years old with type 1 diabetes.

The J gene is TRBJ2-5, the V gene TRBV4-1; D possibly matches TRBD1 or TRBD2 (5 bases each). CDR1 MGHRA and CDR2 YSYEKL come from the germline V gene. The CDR3 is made up of 17 amino acids. V gave up 0 bases and J gave up 0 bases, with 14 bases separating them. CDR3 amino acids: CASSQDLGREYQETQYF. The CDR3 DNA is TGCGCCAGCAGCCAAGATTTGGGCAGGGAGTACCAAGAGACCCAGTACTTC.

Only a few counts were recorded for this clone. The V gene is TRBV4-1, the J gene TRBJ2-3; 10 positions match TRBD2. This CDR3 region has 18 residues. V lost 1 base, J lost 2 bases, and 9 bases stayed unmatched. Germline assignment: CDR1 MGHRA and CDR2 YSYEKL. The CDR3 DNA reads as TGCGCCAGCAGCCAAGGGCTAGCGGGGGCCACCCTCACAGATACGCAGTATTTT. Translated, it gives CASSQGLAGATLTDTQYF.

The chain carries TRBV10-3 and TRBJ1-3; D not certain. V lost 6 bases, J lost 2 bases, and 5 bases lay in between. The CDR3 consists of 12 residues. Germline V gene sequence: CDR1 ENHRY, CDR2 SYGVKD. The CDR3 DNA reads as TGTGCCATCAGCCAGCCTGGAAACACCATATATTTT. This gives the protein CAISQPGNTIYF.

This chain links TRBV19 with TRBJ1-2; the D is unclear. V was clipped by 5 bases and J by 4 bases, with 17 bases between them. The CDR3 runs to 15 residues. The germline V gene encodes CDR1 LNHDA and CDR2 SQIVND (reference sequence). As DNA, the CDR3 is TGTGCCAGTAGTCCCAGCGTCTTAGACTTCTATGGCTACACCTTC. Encoded protein: CASSPSVLDFYGYTF.

This chain joins TRBV10-3 and TRBJ1-5; 7 positions agree with TRBD1. CDR1 ENHRY and CDR2 SYGVKD come from the germline V gene. The V segment lost 6 bases and the J segment 4 bases; nucleotides outside the gene matches: 9. The CDR3 is made up of 15 amino acids. The CDR3 region is CAIRNGTDQNQPQHF. For the CDR3, the DNA is TGTGCCATCAGGAATGGGACAGACCAGAATCAGCCCCAGCATTTT.

V usage is TRBV30 and J usage is TRBJ1-1; D not resolved. This CDR3 comprises 14 residues. V lost 1 base, J lost 0 bases, and 9 bases lay in between. Germline V gene sequence: CDR1 GTSNPN, CDR2 SVGIG (reference sequence). The CDR3 is CAWSGGRLNTEAFF. The CDR3 region has the DNA TGTGCCTGGAGTGGCGGCAGGTTGAACACTGAAGCTTTCTTT.

The genes are TRBV6-5 and TRBJ1-6; no clear D. This CDR3 spans 14 amino acids. Germline-derived CDR1 and CDR2 are MNHEY and SVGAGI. V was clipped by 7 bases and J by 3 bases, with 10 bases between them. The CDR3 spells CASTVTLYNSPLHF. Written as DNA, the CDR3 is TGTGCCAGCACCGTGACACTCTATAATTCACCCCTCCACTTT.

This clone was seen more than once but under ten times. The J gene is TRBJ1-2, the V gene TRBV7-2; 7 bases line up with TRBD1. The germline V gene encodes CDR1 SGHTA and CDR2 FQGNSA. This CDR3 is built from 14 residues. Losses at the gene ends were 3 bases for V and 8 bases for J; bases not matched to a gene: 9. CDR3 in DNA: TGTGCCAGCAGCTTGGGACAGCCTCCTGGGGGCTACACCTTC. Its protein product is CASSLGQPPGGYTF.

This clone was observed a handful of times. J is TRBJ2-1 and V is TRBV6-1; D perhaps matches TRBD1 (6 bases). Trimming left V 6 bases short and J 6 bases short, with 12 bases between. The CDR3 runs 13 residues. Per the germline V gene, CDR1 is MNHNS and CDR2 is SASEGT. The DNA of the CDR3 is TGTGCCAGCAGATACAGGGATGGCAATGAGCAGTTCTTC. This gives the protein CASRYRDGNEQFF.

Only a few counts were recorded for this clone. CDR3 DNA sequence: TGCGCCAGCAGCTCCCCTACGCTAACAGATACGCAGTATTTT. Residues: CASSSPTLTDTQYF. The chain links TRBV5-1 to TRBJ2-3; the D is unclear. The CDR3 runs to 14 residues. V lost 3 bases and J lost 3, with 11 bases in between. The germline V gene encodes CDR1 SGHRS and CDR2 YFSETQ. Combining the CDR3 with reference TRBV5-1 and TRBJ2-3 gives the whole variable domain KAGVTQTPRYLIKTRGQQVTLSCSPISGHRSVSWYQQTPGQGLQFLFEYFSETQRNKGNFPGRFSGRQFSNSRSEMNVSTLELGDSALYLCASSSPTLTDTQYFGPGTRLTVL.

A few counts support this clone. J is TRBJ1-2 and V is TRBV7-2; no clear D. Trimming removed 1 base at V and 4 bases at J, with 4 bases between. The germline gives CDR1 SGHTA, CDR2 FQGNSA. CDR3 length: 12 residues. This CDR3 is CASSLGLYGYTF. CDR3 DNA sequence: TGTGCCAGCAGCTTAGGCCTCTATGGCTACACCTTC.

This clone was observed a few times. V gene TRBV7-9 combines with J gene TRBJ2-2; D gene unclear. The CDR3 loop spans 14 amino acids. Germline CDR1 reads SEHNR; CDR2 reads FQNEAQ (reference sequence). V dropped 3 bases and J dropped 1 base, with 6 bases sitting between them. For the CDR3, the DNA is TGTGCCAGCAGCTTTTACTTGAACACCGGGGAGCTGTTTTTT. Its translation is CASSFYLNTGELFF.

The rearrangement joins TRBV6-5 to TRBJ2-7, with 9 bases lining up with TRBD1. CDR1 is MNHEY and CDR2 is SVGAGI in the germline V gene. V dropped 6 bases and J dropped 6; count of bases not matched to a gene: 9. CDR3 length: 14 residues. CDR3 bases: TGTGCCAGCAGACCCGGGACAGGGTCGATCGAGCAGTACTTC. Its protein is CASRPGTGSIEQYF.

This clone was detected a few times. The CDR3 sequence is CASSFRGAHGYTF. The CDR3 DNA reads TGTGCCAGCAGTTTCCGAGGGGCCCATGGCTACACCTTC. The chain links TRBV27 to TRBJ1-2, with a possible D match to TRBD1 (5 bases). Between the trimmed V and J ends, which lost 3 bases and 6 bases, there was a span of 11 bases. The CDR3 has 13 residues. In germline, CDR1 is MNHEY, CDR2 SMNVEV (reference sequence).

The chain joins TRBV9 to TRBJ1-2, with 11 bases that match TRBD1. With 3 bases clipped from V and 5 bases from J, the junction kept 3 bases outside the gene matches. The germline gives CDR1 SGDLS, CDR2 YYNGEE. The CDR3 has 14 amino acids. The CDR3 spells CASSAGTGGYGYTF. CDR3 DNA: TGTGCCAGCAGCGCTGGGACAGGGGGGTATGGCTACACCTTC.

This clone showed up just a few times. V usage is TRBV6-1 and J usage is TRBJ2-7, with TRBD1 as a possible D gene (6 bases). From germline, CDR1 is MNHNS and CDR2 SASEGT. The ends were cut back, 7 bases at V and 5 bases at J, with 18 bases in the middle. CDR3 length: 14 residues. CDR3 region: CASTHPGVIDEQYF. CDR3 bases: TGTGCCAGCACACACCCAGGGGTTATCGACGAGCAGTACTTC.

V is TRBV18 and J is TRBJ1-5, with a weak D call TRBD1 (6 bases). V was shortened by 3 bases and J by 7 bases, with 16 bases between the two germline ends. CDR3 length: 15 amino acids. In germline, CDR1 is KGHSH, CDR2 LQKENI. CDR3 protein: CASSPLSGEGQPQHF. CDR3 bases: TGTGCCAGCTCACCGCTTTCAGGGGAGGGCCAGCCCCAGCATTTT.

Only a few counts were recorded for this clone. V is TRBV7-9 and J is TRBJ2-1, with D possibly being TRBD1 (5 bases). Deletions cut 7 bases from V and 7 bases from J, with 14 bases between. The germline CDR1 and CDR2 sequences are SEHNR and FQNEAQ (reference sequence). The CDR3 totals 13 residues. The CDR3, as DNA: TGTGCCAGCATCAGCAATCCAGGGAATGAGCAGTTCTTC. It yields the protein CASISNPGNEQFF.

This clone was seen a few times. CDR3 DNA sequence: TGTGCCAGCAGCTTACTTGAAGCGGCGACGGGTGAGCAGTTCTTC. Translation gives CASSLLEAATGEQFF. The chain uses TRBV7-9 and TRBJ2-1; D might be TRBD2 (5 bases). CDR3 length: 15 residues. The germline V gene has CDR1 SEHNR and CDR2 FQNEAQ (reference sequence). Trimming took off 2 bases at V and 9 bases at J, with 17 bases between the two ends.

In regard to this clone: The same CDR3 is also encoded by other DNA sequences in this sample. The chain uses TRBV5-1 and TRBJ1-5; D remains ambiguous. V dropped 4 bases and J dropped 0 bases, with 8 bases sitting between them. CDR3 size: 14 residues. The V gene's germline CDR1 is SGHRS and CDR2 YFSETQ. The DNA for the CDR3 is TGCGCCAGCAGCCCCGGAGATAGCAATCAGCCCCAGCATTTT. Encoded protein: CASSPGDSNQPQHF.

V is TRBV6-4 and J is TRBJ2-3, with 14 bases aligning to TRBD2. With 5 bases clipped from V and 6 bases from J, the junction kept 10 bases outside the gene matches. This CDR3 spans 17 amino acids. Germline CDR1 MRHNA, CDR2 SNTAGT. The CDR3 region has the DNA TGTGCCAGCAGTTATTCCAGACTAGCGGGGGGGCCCGATACGCAGTATTTT. Protein product: CASSYSRLAGGPDTQYF.